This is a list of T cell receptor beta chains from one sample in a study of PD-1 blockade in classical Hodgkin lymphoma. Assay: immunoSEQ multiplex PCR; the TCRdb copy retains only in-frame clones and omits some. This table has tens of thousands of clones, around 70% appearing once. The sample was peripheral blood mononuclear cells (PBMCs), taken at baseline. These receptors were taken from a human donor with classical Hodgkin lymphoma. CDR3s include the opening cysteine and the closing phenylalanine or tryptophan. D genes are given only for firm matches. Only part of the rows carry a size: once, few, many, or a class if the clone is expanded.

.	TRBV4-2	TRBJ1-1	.	TGTGCCAGCAGCCTCGGGGGTAACACTGAAGCTTTCTTT	CASSLGGNTEAFF
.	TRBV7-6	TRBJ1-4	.	TGTGCCAGCAGCTCTAACTTCCGGGAAAAACTGTTTTTT	CASSSNFREKLFF
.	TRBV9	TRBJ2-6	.	TGTGCCAGCAGCTGGGGCGGCTCTGGGGCCAACGTCCTGACTTTC	CASSWGGSGANVLTF
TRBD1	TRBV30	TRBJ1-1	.	TGTGCCTGGAGCCCGGATCCGGGACAGCTTGAAGCTTTCTTT	CAWSPDPGQLEAFF
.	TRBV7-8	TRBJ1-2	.	TGTGCCAGCAGCCGGGGCAGGTCGTACTATGGCTACACCTTC	CASSRGRSYYGYTF
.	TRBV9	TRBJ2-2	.	TGTGCCAGCAGCGTAGGTCCCTTATACACCGGGGAGCTGTTTTTT	CASSVGPLYTGELFF
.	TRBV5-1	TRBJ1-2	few	TGCGCCAGCAGCTCGACGGTGAACTATGGCTACACCTTC	CASSSTVNYGYTF
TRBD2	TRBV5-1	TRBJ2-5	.	TGCGCCAGCAGCTTGGCCACTAGCGGGACGGGAGAGACCCAGTACTTC	CASSLATSGTGETQYF
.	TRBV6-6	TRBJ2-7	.	TGTGCCAGCAGCCCCGGCTGGGGAGACTACTCCTACGAGCAGTACTTC	CASSPGWGDYSYEQYF
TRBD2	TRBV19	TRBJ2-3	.	TGTGCCAGCTTAGCGGGAGGCACAGATACGCAGTATTTT	CASLAGGTDTQYF
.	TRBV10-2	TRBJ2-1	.	TGCGCCAGCAGTGGAGCTTCCTACAATGAGCAGTTCTTC	CASSGASYNEQFF
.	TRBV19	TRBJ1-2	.	TGTGCCGGCGCTGGCGTGCATGGCTACACCTTC	CAGAGVHGYTF
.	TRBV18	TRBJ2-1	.	TGTGCCAGCTCACCATTTGGGGGGAGCAATGAGCAGTTCTTC	CASSPFGGSNEQFF
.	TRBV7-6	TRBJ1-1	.	TGTGCCAGCAGCTTAAAGGGACCGAACACTGAAGCTTTCTTT	CASSLKGPNTEAFF
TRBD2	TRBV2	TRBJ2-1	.	TGTGCCAGCAGAATAGGGACTAGCGGGAGGGGTGAGCAGTTCTTC	CASRIGTSGRGEQFF
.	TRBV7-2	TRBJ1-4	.	TGTGCCAGCAGCATAAGACAGACAACTAATGAAAAACTGTTTTTT	CASSIRQTTNEKLFF
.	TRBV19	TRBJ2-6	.	TGTGCCAGTAGTATATTTACCAGCGCCTCTGGGGCCAACGTCCTGACTTTC	CASSIFTSASGANVLTF
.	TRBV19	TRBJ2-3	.	TGTGCCAGTAGTTACGCAGATACGCAGTATTTT	CASSYADTQYF
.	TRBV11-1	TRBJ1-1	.	TGTGCCAGCAGCTTAGCCGGCAAAAACACTGAAGCTTTCTTT	CASSLAGKNTEAFF
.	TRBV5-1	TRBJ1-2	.	TGCGCCAGCAGCTTGGACAGTGAGGACTATGGCTACACCTTC	CASSLDSEDYGYTF
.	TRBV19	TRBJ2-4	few	TGTGCCAGTAGTATAGCTGACAGACTAGCCAAAAACATTCAGTACTTC	CASSIADRLAKNIQYF
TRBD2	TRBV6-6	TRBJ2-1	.	TGTGCCAGCAGTTACCGACTAGCAGTCGACCACAATGAGCAGTTCTTC	CASSYRLAVDHNEQFF
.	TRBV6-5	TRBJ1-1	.	TGTGCCAGCAGCCTCCCAGGGAGTCAGGGGCGGGGCGCTTTCTTT	CASSLPGSQGRGAFF
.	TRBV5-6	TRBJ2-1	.	TGTGCCAGCAGCTTCGAGGGAAGGGGGGCACTGTACAATGAGCAGTTCTTC	CASSFEGRGALYNEQFF
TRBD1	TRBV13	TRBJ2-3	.	TGTGCCAGCAGCTCCAGAACGACAGGGGGCATGGGAGATACGCAGTATTTT	CASSSRTTGGMGDTQYF
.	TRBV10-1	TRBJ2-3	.	TGCGCCAGCAGTGGATTGACGGGGCTAGGCACAGATACGCAGTATTTT	CASSGLTGLGTDTQYF
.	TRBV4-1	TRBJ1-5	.	TGCGCCAGCAGCCCCCACCCGGGACCTAATCAGCCCCAGCATTTT	CASSPHPGPNQPQHF
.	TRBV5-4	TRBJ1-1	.	TGTGCCAGCAGCTTGGCAGGCTCTGAAGCTTTCTTT	CASSLAGSEAFF
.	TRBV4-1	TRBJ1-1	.	TGCGCCAGCAGCCAAGAATCGCTGAACACTGAAGCTTTCTTT	CASSQESLNTEAFF
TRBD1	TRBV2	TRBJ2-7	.	TGTGCCAGCAGTCCGGACAGGGGATCCTACGAGCAGTACTTC	CASSPDRGSYEQYF
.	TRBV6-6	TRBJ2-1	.	TGTGCCAGCAGTCCCGCGATAGCAGAGCAGTTCTTC	CASSPAIAEQFF
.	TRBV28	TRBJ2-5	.	TGTGCCAGCAGTCCCGACTATAGCGGCCAAGAGACCCAGTACTTC	CASSPDYSGQETQYF
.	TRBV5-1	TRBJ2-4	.	TGCGCCAGCAGCCGGGAAAATGGAAACATTCAGTACTTC	CASSRENGNIQYF
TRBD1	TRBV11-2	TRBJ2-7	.	TGTGCCAGCAGCTCCCCGGAGGAGACAGGGGTCTCCTACGAGCAGTACTTC	CASSSPEETGVSYEQYF
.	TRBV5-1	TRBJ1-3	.	TGCGCCAGCAGCTCGTCGACAGGAGTGAACGGAAACACCATATATTTT	CASSSSTGVNGNTIYF
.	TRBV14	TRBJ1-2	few	TGTGCCAGCAGCCAAGAGGTGGGAGTCAGCTACACCTTC	CASSQEVGVSYTF
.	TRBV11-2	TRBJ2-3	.	TGTGCCAGCAGCTTAGGAGATACGCAGTATTTT	CASSLGDTQYF
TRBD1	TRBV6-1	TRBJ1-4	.	TGTGCCAGCAGTGGACAGGGGTTTAATGAAAAACTGTTTTTT	CASSGQGFNEKLFF
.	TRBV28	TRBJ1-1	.	TGTGCCAGCAGTTTAGGTTTAGGGTGGGCTGAAGCTTTCTTT	CASSLGLGWAEAFF
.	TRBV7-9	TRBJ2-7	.	TGTGCCAGCAGCGGGATCGGGGTCTCGGCCCCCTTCACCTACGAGCAGTACTTC	CASSGIGVSAPFTYEQYF
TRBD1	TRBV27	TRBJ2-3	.	TGTGCCAGCAGTCAGCTACAGGGGGCACCCACAGATACGCAGTATTTT	CASSQLQGAPTDTQYF
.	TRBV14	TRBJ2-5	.	TGTGCCAGCAGCCCCTGGGGCGAGACCCAGTACTTC	CASSPWGETQYF
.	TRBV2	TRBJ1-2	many	TGTGCCAGCAGGGATTATACGATAAACTATGGCTACACCTTC	CASRDYTINYGYTF
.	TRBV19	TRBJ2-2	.	TGTGCCAGTAGAATAAACGGGGAGCTGTTTTTT	CASRINGELFF
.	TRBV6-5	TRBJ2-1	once	TGTGCCAGCAGGAGATTGAGCTCCTACAATGAGCAGTTCTTC	CASRRLSSYNEQFF
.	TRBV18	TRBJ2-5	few	TGTGCCAGCTCTCACCCTTACGGGGGCCAAGAGACCCAGTACTTC	CASSHPYGGQETQYF
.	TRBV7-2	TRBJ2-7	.	TGTGCCAGCAGCTCCCCTACGGCAGGGCAAACGAGCGAGCAGTACTTC	CASSSPTAGQTSEQYF
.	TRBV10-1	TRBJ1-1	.	TGCGCCAGCAAAGGGATGAACACTGAAGCTTTCTTT	CASKGMNTEAFF
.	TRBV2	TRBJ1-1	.	TGTGCCAGTACAGAAAGGTCCATGAAAGCTTTCTTT	CASTERSMKAFF
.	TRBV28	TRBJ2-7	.	TGTGCCACCGGACGGCTATACGAGCAGTACTTC	CATGRLYEQYF